This entry lists 2 T cell receptor beta chains sequenced from one sample in a study of T cell clonotyping in hematopoietic cell transplantation. Profiled with immunoSEQ multiplex PCR; TCRdb holds only in-frame clones, not every one. The sample includes roughly 48,000 clones, roughly 80% seen only once; the top ten take over 4%. Noted time point: recipient sample about 28 days before transplant, after cytoreduction. The sequences come from peripheral blood mononuclear cells, collected before stem cell transplant. Receptor source: a man between 60 and 75 years old with myelodysplastic syndrome. Some clones in this sample may be carry-over from other donors' samples.

The chain uses TRBV7-2 and TRBJ1-1; D unclear. This CDR3 has 13 residues. CDR1 SGHTA and CDR2 FQGNSA come from the germline V gene. V lost 3 bases and J lost 4, with 9 bases in between. DNA for the CDR3: TGTGCCAGCAGCTTGGTCATGGGCACTGAAGCTTTCTTT. Encoded protein: CASSLVMGTEAFF.

In this sample, this clone turned up a few times. J is TRBJ1-2 and V is TRBV15; tentative D call: TRBD1 (6 bases). The CDR3 has 17 amino acids. Per the germline V gene, CDR1 is LNHNV and CDR2 is YYDKDF (reference sequence). Trimming took off 8 bases at V and 6 bases at J, with 28 bases between the two ends. The CDR3 DNA follows: TGTGCCACCCGGCAAGATCGAGAGTGGCAGGGGAAACATGGCTACACCTTC. It yields the protein CATRQDREWQGKHGYTF.